This is a list of T cell receptor beta chains from one sample in a study of T cells in Graves' hyperthyroidism and ophthalmopathy. TCRdb re-called the multiplex PCR reads through MiXCR, storing one row per CDR3 protein. Of 160,000 or so distinct CDR3 sequences listed, 8% to 9.5% were seen once; the top ten hold about 20%. Source material: blood. The receptors were sampled from a woman aged 18 to 35 with Graves' hyperthyroidism that later progressed to Graves' ophthalmopathy. Both conserved end residues are part of each CDR3. The order of the fields is CDR3 protein, J gene, V gene.

CDR3 protein: CASSLSGYQPQHF
J gene: TRBJ1-5
V gene: TRBV5-6

CDR3 protein: CASTTFSTTSYEQYF
J gene: TRBJ2-7
V gene: TRBV6-1

CDR3 protein: CASSIGARTGEAFF
J gene: TRBJ1-1
V gene: TRBV19

CDR3 protein: CASSPTSGRDVGQFF
J gene: TRBJ2-1
V gene: TRBV12-3/TRBV12-4

CDR3 protein: CASSEWPPGLPGGYTF
J gene: TRBJ1-2
V gene: TRBV10-2

CDR3 protein: CASSEGTSVGYEQYF
J gene: TRBJ2-7
V gene: TRBV28

CDR3 protein: CASSNPGAEAFF
J gene: TRBJ1-1
V gene: TRBV7-9

CDR3 protein: CASSLRLGDQPQHF
J gene: TRBJ1-5
V gene: TRBV4-1

CDR3 protein: CASSPREVRDNSPLHF
J gene: TRBJ1-6
V gene: TRBV18

CDR3 protein: CAWRDNVREQYF
J gene: TRBJ2-7
V gene: TRBV30

CDR3 protein: CASSRQTNTGELFF
J gene: TRBJ2-2
V gene: TRBV12-3/TRBV12-4

CDR3 protein: CASSFSARDGKETQYF
J gene: TRBJ2-5
V gene: TRBV27

CDR3 protein: CSARVKAGNQPQHF
J gene: TRBJ1-5
V gene: TRBV20-1

CDR3 protein: CASGRTGTRGWDEQYF
J gene: TRBJ2-7
V gene: TRBV6-2/TRBV6-3

CDR3 protein: CASSQGKGRNTIYF
J gene: TRBJ1-3
V gene: TRBV3-1

CDR3 protein: CASSPRSSGGTDTQYF
J gene: TRBJ2-3
V gene: TRBV7-9

CDR3 protein: CSARELASGSKETQYF
J gene: TRBJ2-5
V gene: TRBV20-1

CDR3 protein: CAWSFGLATGELFF
J gene: TRBJ2-2
V gene: TRBV30

CDR3 protein: CASSQTRLETGELFF
J gene: TRBJ2-2
V gene: TRBV3-1

CDR3 protein: CASSVGLQPTDSPLHF
J gene: TRBJ1-6
V gene: TRBV9

CDR3 protein: CASSYPPTGRNTEAFF
J gene: TRBJ1-1
V gene: TRBV6-6

CDR3 protein: CASSWMTENYGYTF
J gene: TRBJ1-2
V gene: TRBV5-6

CDR3 protein: CASSKGTGGRETQYF
J gene: TRBJ2-5
V gene: TRBV6-1

CDR3 protein: CASSDSGGVQETQYF
J gene: TRBJ2-5
V gene: TRBV2

CDR3 protein: CSAVKPDTQYF
J gene: TRBJ2-3
V gene: TRBV20-1

CDR3 protein: CASSPTARGYTF
J gene: TRBJ1-2
V gene: TRBV18